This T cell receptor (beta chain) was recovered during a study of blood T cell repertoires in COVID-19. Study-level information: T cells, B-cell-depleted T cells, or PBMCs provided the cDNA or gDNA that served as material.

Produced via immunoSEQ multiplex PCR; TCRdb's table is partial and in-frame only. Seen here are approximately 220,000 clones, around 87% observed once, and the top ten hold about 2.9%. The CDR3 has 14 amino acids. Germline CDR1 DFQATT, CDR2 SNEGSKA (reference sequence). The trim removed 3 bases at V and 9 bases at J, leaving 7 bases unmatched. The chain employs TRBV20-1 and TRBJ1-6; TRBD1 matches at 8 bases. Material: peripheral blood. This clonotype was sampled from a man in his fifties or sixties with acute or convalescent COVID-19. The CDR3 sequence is CSASGGTGLSPLHF. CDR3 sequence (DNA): TGCAGTGCTAGTGGTGGGACAGGTCTTTCACCCCTCCACTTT.